This paragraph reports one T cell receptor beta chain. In the study's own analysis: Counts of nucleated cells, estimated from reference gene primer amplification, were obtained. Profiling relied on immunoSEQ multiplex PCR, and the TCRdb table lists in-frame clones only, not all of them. V and J calls and clone size are given by that table; D and trimming were obtained from the DNA. Of over 100,000 clones in the sample, roughly 82% were seen once. Trimming left V 0 bases short and J 8 bases short, with 22 bases between. Per germline, CDR1 KGHSH and CDR2 LQKENI. The CDR3 runs 18 residues. This entry is derived from a study of blood T cell repertoires in COVID-19. At the level of the study: T cells, B-cell-depleted T cells, or PBMCs provided the cDNA or gDNA that served as material.

The sequencing sample was made of peripheral blood. This chain joins TRBV18 and TRBJ2-2; D possibly corresponds to TRBD2 (6 bases). The receptor's source is a man aged 55 to 70 with acute or convalescent COVID-19. This CDR3 is CASSPPRGTVHALGELFF. The DNA of the CDR3 is TGTGCCAGCTCACCACCGCGGGGCACAGTACACGCCCTTGGGGAGCTGTTTTTT.